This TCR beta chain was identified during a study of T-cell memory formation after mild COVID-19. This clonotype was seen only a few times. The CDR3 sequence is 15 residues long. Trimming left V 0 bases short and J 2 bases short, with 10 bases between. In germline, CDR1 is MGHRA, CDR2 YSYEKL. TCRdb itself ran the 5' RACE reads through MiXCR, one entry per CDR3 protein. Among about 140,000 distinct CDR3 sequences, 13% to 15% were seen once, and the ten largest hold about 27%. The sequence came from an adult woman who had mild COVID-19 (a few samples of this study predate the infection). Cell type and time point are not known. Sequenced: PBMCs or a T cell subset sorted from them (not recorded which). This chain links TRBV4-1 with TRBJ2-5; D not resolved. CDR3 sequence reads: CASSQDQENQETQYF. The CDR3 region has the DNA TGCGCCAGCAGCCAAGATCAAGAAAATCAAGAGACCCAGTACTTC.